The sequence of this T cell receptor beta chain was determined in a study of cytomegalovirus exposure and HLA in healthy donors. PCR involved 60 Vbeta and 13 Jbeta primers. Generated by immunoSEQ multiplex PCR, the TCRdb table keeps only in-frame clones and is missing some. Among about 160,000 clones, around three quarters were seen once, and the ten largest hold 3.1%. The length of the CDR3 is 12 residues. Germline lookup yields CDR1 SGHKS and CDR2 YYEKEE (reference sequence). The V and J ends lost 4 bases and 2 bases respectively, with 6 bases between them. This clone has only a few counts. V gene TRBV5-5 combines with J gene TRBJ1-2; no definite D call. This sequence originates from a woman in her 40s in good health and CMV-seronegative. Material: PBMCs. CDR3 sequence (DNA): TGTGCCAGCAGCCTGTTAAACTATGGCTACACCTTC. It specifies CASSLLNYGYTF.